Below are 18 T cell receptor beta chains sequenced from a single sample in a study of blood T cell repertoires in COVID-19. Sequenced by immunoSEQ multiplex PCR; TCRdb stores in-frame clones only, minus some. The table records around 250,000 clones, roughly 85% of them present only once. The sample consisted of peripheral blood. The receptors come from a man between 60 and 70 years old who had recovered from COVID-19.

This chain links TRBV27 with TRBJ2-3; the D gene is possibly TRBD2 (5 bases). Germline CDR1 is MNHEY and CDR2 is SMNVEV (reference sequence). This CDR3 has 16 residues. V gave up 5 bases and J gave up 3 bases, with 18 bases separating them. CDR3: CASSPGRFDLTDTQYF. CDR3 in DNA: TGTGCCAGCAGTCCGGGGAGATTCGACTTGACAGATACGCAGTATTTT.

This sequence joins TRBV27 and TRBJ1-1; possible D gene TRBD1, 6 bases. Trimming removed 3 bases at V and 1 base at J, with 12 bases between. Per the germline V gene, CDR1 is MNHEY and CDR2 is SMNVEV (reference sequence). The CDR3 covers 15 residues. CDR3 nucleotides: TGTGCCAGCAGTTTTGGGGGCAGAGGGAACACTGAAGCTTTCTTT. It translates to CASSFGGRGNTEAFF.

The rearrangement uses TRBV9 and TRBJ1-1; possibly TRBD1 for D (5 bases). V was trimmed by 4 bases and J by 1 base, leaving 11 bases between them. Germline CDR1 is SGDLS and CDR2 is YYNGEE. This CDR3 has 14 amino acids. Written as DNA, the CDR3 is TGTGCCAGCAGCAAATGGACATCGAACACTGAAGCTTTCTTT. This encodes CASSKWTSNTEAFF.

CDR3 in DNA: TGTGCCAGCAGTCCTCCGGGACAGGGATCCTACAATGAGCAGTTCTTC. It is translated as CASSPPGQGSYNEQFF. This chain connects TRBV6-6 to TRBJ2-1; 9 bases line up with TRBD1. The germline CDR1 and CDR2 sequences are MNHNY and SVGAGI (reference sequence). V was clipped by 5 bases and J by 1 base; unmatched bases: 6. The CDR3 has 16 residues.

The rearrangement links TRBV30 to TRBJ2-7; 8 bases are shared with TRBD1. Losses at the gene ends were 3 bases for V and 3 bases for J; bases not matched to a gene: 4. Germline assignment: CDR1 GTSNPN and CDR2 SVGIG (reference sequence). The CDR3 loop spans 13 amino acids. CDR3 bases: TGTGCCTGGAGACAGGACAGGGACTACGAGCAGTACTTC. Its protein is CAWRQDRDYEQYF.

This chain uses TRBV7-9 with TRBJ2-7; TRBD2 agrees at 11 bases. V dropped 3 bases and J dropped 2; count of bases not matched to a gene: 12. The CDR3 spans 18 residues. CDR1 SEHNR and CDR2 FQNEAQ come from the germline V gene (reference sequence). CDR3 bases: TGTGCCAGCAGCTTTGGTGCGGGACTAGCGGATAAAACCTACGAGCAGTACTTC. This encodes CASSFGAGLADKTYEQYF.

The CDR3 coding sequence is TGTGCCAGCAGTGGGACATACTACGAGCAGTACTTC. This translates into CASSGTYYEQYF. This chain uses TRBV12-3 or TRBV12-4 with TRBJ2-7; D might be TRBD1 (6 bases). V was shortened by 5 bases and J by 3 bases, with 8 bases between the two germline ends. The CDR3 contains 12 residues.

Written as DNA, the CDR3 is TGCGCCAGCAGTGAGGACAGAGAGACCCAGTACTTC. Translation gives CASSEDRETQYF. V and J are TRBV10-2 and TRBJ2-5; D is perhaps TRBD1 (5 bases). V lost 2 bases to trimming and J lost 4 bases, with 5 bases between them. The CDR3 contains 12 residues. Germline V gives CDR1 WSHSY, CDR2 SAAADI.

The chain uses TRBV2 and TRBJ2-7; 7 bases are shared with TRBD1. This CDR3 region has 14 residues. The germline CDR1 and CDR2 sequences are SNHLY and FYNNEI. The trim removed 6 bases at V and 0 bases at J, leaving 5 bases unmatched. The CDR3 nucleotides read TGTGCCAGCAGGTACAGGGGTAGCTCCTACGAGCAGTACTTC. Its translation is CASRYRGSSYEQYF.

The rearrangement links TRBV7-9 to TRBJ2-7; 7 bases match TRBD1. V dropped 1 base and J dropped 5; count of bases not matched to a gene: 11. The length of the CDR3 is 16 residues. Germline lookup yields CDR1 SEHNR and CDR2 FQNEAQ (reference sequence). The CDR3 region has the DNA TGTGCCAGCAGCTTAGGCCTAGGGGGCATAGGAGACGAGCAGTACTTC. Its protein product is CASSLGLGGIGDEQYF.

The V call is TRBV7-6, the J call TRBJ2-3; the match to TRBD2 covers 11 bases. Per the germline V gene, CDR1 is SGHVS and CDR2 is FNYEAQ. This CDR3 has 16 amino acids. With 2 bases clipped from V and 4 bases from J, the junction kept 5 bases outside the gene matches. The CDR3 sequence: CASSLLAGGDPDTQYF. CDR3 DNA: TGTGCCAGCAGCTTATTAGCGGGGGGGGATCCAGATACGCAGTATTTT.

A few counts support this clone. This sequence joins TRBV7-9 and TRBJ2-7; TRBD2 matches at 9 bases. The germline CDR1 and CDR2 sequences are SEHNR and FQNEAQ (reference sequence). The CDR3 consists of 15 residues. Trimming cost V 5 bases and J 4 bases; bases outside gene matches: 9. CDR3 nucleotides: TGTGCCAGCAGCCCGACGGCGGGGGGGAGGTACGAGCAGTACTTC. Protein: CASSPTAGGRYEQYF.

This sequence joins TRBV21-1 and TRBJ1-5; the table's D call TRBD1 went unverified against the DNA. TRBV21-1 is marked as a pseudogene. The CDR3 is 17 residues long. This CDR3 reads CASSKEGQGDSNQPQHF. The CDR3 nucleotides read TGTGCCAGCAGCAAAGAAGGACAGGGAGATAGCAATCAGCCCCAGCATTTT.

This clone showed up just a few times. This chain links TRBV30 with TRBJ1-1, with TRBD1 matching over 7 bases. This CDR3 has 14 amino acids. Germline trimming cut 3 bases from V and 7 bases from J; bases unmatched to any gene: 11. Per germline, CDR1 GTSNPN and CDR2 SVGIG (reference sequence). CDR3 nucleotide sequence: TGTGCCTGGAGCGCGACAGGGACACATCATGAAGCTTTCTTT. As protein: CAWSATGTHHEAFF.

The CDR3 DNA reads as TGTGCCAGCAGTTATACCACCGGGACTAGCCCGTTCTTC. The encoded protein is CASSYTTGTSPFF. V is TRBV6-6 and J is TRBJ2-1, with TRBD2 identical over 9 bases. J gave up 15 bases and V 3 bases, and 9 bases lay outside the gene matches. The CDR3 runs to 13 residues. The germline gives CDR1 MNHNY, CDR2 SVGAGI (reference sequence).

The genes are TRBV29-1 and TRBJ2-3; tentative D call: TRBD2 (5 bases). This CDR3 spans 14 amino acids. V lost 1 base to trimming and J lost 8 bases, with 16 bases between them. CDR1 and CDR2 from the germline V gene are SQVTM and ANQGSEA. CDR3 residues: CSVEVTASLRTQYF. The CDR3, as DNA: TGCAGCGTTGAAGTTACAGCTAGCTTGCGTACGCAGTATTTT.

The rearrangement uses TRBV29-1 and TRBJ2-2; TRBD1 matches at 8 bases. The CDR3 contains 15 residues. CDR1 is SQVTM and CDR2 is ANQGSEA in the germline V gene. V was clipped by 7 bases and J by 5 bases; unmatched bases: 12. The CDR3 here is CSGAFITGGTGELFF. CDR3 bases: TGCAGCGGGGCTTTTATAACAGGGGGAACCGGGGAGCTGTTTTTT.

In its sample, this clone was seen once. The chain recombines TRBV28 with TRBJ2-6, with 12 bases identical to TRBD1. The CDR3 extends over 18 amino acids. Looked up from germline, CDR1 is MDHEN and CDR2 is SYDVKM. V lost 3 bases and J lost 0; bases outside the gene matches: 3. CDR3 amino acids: CASSFLGQGASGANVLTF. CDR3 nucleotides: TGTGCCAGCAGTTTCTTGGGACAGGGGGCCTCTGGGGCCAACGTCCTGACTTTC.